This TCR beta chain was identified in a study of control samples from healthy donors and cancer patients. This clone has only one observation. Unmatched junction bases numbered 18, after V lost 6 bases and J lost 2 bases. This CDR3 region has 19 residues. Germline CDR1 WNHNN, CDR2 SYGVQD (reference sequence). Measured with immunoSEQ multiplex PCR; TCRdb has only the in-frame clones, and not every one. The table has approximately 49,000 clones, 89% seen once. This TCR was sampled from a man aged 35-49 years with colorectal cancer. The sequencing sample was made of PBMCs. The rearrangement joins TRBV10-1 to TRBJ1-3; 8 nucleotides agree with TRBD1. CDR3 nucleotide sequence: TGCGCCAGCAGCTCCCGAGTTCAGGGGGCGTGGCTAACTGGAAACACCATATATTTT. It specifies CASSSRVQGAWLTGNTIYF.